This paragraph covers one TCR beta chain sequence. No antigen is known for it. Base qualities are not recorded, but no much larger clone differs from it by a single base. The record originates from a study of CD8 T cells in Susac syndrome (dated by TCRdb to about 2019). Study-wide context: Whether CD8+ T cell activation and differentiation in Susac syndrome was antigen driven was tested using repertoire sequencing. The study compared CD8+ T cell repertoire clonality among roughly eleven healthy donors, 14 Susac syndrome patients and approximately 16 multiple sclerosis patients.

RNA was extracted with the RNeasy kit and 0.5 to 1 ug was reverse transcribed using random hexamers. TCR beta CDR3 regions were amplified with the immunoSEQ multiplex PCR assay covering 54 Vbeta and 13 Jbeta segments. PCR amplification bias was corrected using a synthetic template baseline for primer optimization and computational correction. The authors processed their data as follows. Reads were annotated to V, D and J genes according to IMGT and were analyzed with immunoSEQ Analyzer, with only productive sequences retained. Clonality was computed as one minus Shannon entropy normalized by log2 of the number of productive unique sequences. Public and private clones were assessed among the 100 most prevalent clones of each patient and control. Susac-specific clones were defined as absent from healthy and MS cohorts, approximately 1,000 published viral clones and other ImmuneACCESS disease sequences. Using fastp at Q25 and MiXCR, TCRdb reprocessed the public reads and kept productive beta chains. Each entry merges the rows of one CDR3 protein and shows their most common DNA and genes. It is TCRdb's table, rather than the study itself, that gives the V and J calls and clone size. The sample table contains around 50,000 distinct CDR3 sequences; only one count was recorded for 85% to 95% of them. The ten largest clones represent around 0.42% of the sample.

The CDR3, cysteine through phenylalanine, is 13 amino acids long. The only DNA kept is the CDR3, 39 bases in frame from the first base. Deletion took 0 bases off V and 3 bases off J, with a span of 8 bases between the germline ends. CDR1 and CDR2 were assigned from the germline V gene (reference sequence) as GTSNPN and SVGIG. What the study reported, not specific to this receptor: The study acknowledged that relatively few individuals were included in the TCR sequencing and HLA analysis.

Peripheral blood CD8+ and CD4+ T cells from healthy donors, Susac syndrome patients and multiple sclerosis patients were profiled using high-throughput TCR beta sequencing. Healthy donors were age- and sex-matched controls. Bulk CD8+ and CD4+ T cells were purified by magnetic negative isolation, while CD8+ TEMRA cells were enriched using FACS. Blood was drawn into EDTA tubes, processed within 24 hours, and PBMCs were isolated by density gradient centrifugation. PBMCs intended for TCR sequencing were cryopreserved in liquid nitrogen and were subsequently thawed in a 37 degrees C water bath. A purity of at least 90% was achieved for sorted or isolated CD4+, CD8+ and CD8+ TEMRA cells.

The TCR sequence derives from a human donor in good health. This chain is built from TRBV30 and TRBJ1-1; a tentative D call is TRBD1 (5 bases match). Sequencing was carried out using CD8+ T cells from PBMCs. The sequence in DNA is TGTGCCTGGAGTGTACAGGAAGACACTGAAGCTTTCTTT. This translates into CAWSVQEDTEAFF.